A selection of T cell receptor beta chains follows, all from one sample in a study of shared clonotypes between healthy human individuals. Sequencing was performed with immunoSEQ multiplex PCR; in TCRdb, only in-frame clones are kept and a portion is missing. The table shows roughly 890,000 clones, with more than 85% occurring only once. The sequenced material came from naive CD8+ T cells sorted from blood. These receptors were obtained from a man aged 25 to 40 in good health. Both conserved end residues are part of each CDR3. Fields, in order: J gene, D gene, clone size, V gene, CDR3 DNA, CDR3 protein. The D gene is left open where the match is weak. Some rows mark clone size as missing; the rest say once, few, many or name a class of expanded clone.

J gene: TRBJ2-7; D gene: .; clone size: .; V gene: TRBV19; CDR3 DNA: TGTGCCAGTAGTTACAAGTTACACTCCTACGAGCAGTACTTC; CDR3 protein: CASSYKLHSYEQYF
J gene: TRBJ2-4; D gene: .; clone size: .; V gene: TRBV29-1; CDR3 DNA: TGCAGCGCCACGACAGAAGTTAGTTGGATTCAGTACTTC; CDR3 protein: CSATTEVSWIQYF
J gene: TRBJ2-7; D gene: .; clone size: once; V gene: TRBV2; CDR3 DNA: TGTGCCAGCAGTCACGGCCACCCCGGCTGCGAGCAGTACTTC; CDR3 protein: CASSHGHPGCEQYF
J gene: TRBJ1-1; D gene: .; clone size: .; V gene: TRBV27; CDR3 DNA: TGTGCCAGCAGTTTACCCCCAGGGCGGGGCACTGAAGCTTTCTTT; CDR3 protein: CASSLPPGRGTEAFF
J gene: TRBJ1-3; D gene: .; clone size: .; V gene: TRBV9; CDR3 DNA: TGTGCCAGCAGCGTAACCGGGACCGACAGCTCTGGAAACACCATATATTTT; CDR3 protein: CASSVTGTDSSGNTIYF
J gene: TRBJ2-3; D gene: TRBD1; clone size: .; V gene: TRBV27; CDR3 DNA: TGTGCCAGCAGTTTATCCAGGGGGCGCGCAGATACGCAGTATTTT; CDR3 protein: CASSLSRGRADTQYF
J gene: TRBJ2-3; D gene: .; clone size: .; V gene: TRBV5-5; CDR3 DNA: TGTGCCAGCAGCTTCTCGAGAGCAGGGAGTTTGACAGATACGCAGTATTTT; CDR3 protein: CASSFSRAGSLTDTQYF
J gene: TRBJ2-7; D gene: TRBD1; clone size: .; V gene: TRBV10-2; CDR3 DNA: TGCGCCAGCAGTGGGGGCCGCCAGGGGGTCTACGAGCAGTACTTC; CDR3 protein: CASSGGRQGVYEQYF
J gene: TRBJ2-7; D gene: .; clone size: .; V gene: TRBV7-9; CDR3 DNA: TGTGCCAGCAGCCTCAGGGTCTCCGAGCAGTACTTC; CDR3 protein: CASSLRVSEQYF
J gene: TRBJ1-1; D gene: .; clone size: .; V gene: TRBV7-9; CDR3 DNA: TGTGCCAGCAGCAGTCCGCTCGTGACTGAAGCTTTCTTT; CDR3 protein: CASSSPLVTEAFF
J gene: TRBJ2-3; D gene: .; clone size: .; V gene: TRBV18; CDR3 DNA: TGTGCCAGCTCACCACCCATTGACGGAACAAGCACAGATACGCAGTATTTT; CDR3 protein: CASSPPIDGTSTDTQYF
J gene: TRBJ1-2; D gene: .; clone size: few; V gene: TRBV29-1; CDR3 DNA: TGCAGCGTTGAGGTGGACTATGGCTACACCTTC; CDR3 protein: CSVEVDYGYTF
J gene: TRBJ2-5; D gene: TRBD1; clone size: .; V gene: TRBV11-2; CDR3 DNA: TGTGCCAGCAGCTCGGGACAGGGAGTACGTGAGACCCAGTACTTC; CDR3 protein: CASSSGQGVRETQYF
J gene: TRBJ2-3; D gene: TRBD1; clone size: .; V gene: TRBV5-6; CDR3 DNA: TGTGCCAGCAGCCCGGGGACAGGGGGGAATACAGATACGCAGTATTTT; CDR3 protein: CASSPGTGGNTDTQYF
J gene: TRBJ2-5; D gene: .; clone size: .; V gene: TRBV7-9; CDR3 DNA: TGTGCCAGCAGCTTAAGTAGGAGTGGGGCTTCGACCCAGTACTTC; CDR3 protein: CASSLSRSGASTQYF
J gene: TRBJ2-1; D gene: TRBD2; clone size: .; V gene: TRBV4-3; CDR3 DNA: TGCGCCAGCAGCCAAGATACGACTAGCCGCTCCTACAATGAGCAGTTCTTC; CDR3 protein: CASSQDTTSRSYNEQFF
J gene: TRBJ2-7; D gene: TRBD1; clone size: once; V gene: TRBV7-8; CDR3 DNA: TGTGCCAGCAGCTGGACCGGACAGGGGGCGGGGGAGCAGTACTTC; CDR3 protein: CASSWTGQGAGEQYF
J gene: TRBJ1-2; D gene: .; clone size: .; V gene: TRBV28; CDR3 DNA: TGTGCCAGCAGTTTATCGGGGCTTGGCTATGGCTACACCTTC; CDR3 protein: CASSLSGLGYGYTF
J gene: TRBJ2-5; D gene: .; clone size: .; V gene: TRBV11-2; CDR3 DNA: TGTGCCAGTAAAGACTCTTTGAACCAAGAGACCCAGTACTTC; CDR3 protein: CASKDSLNQETQYF
J gene: TRBJ1-2; D gene: .; clone size: once; V gene: TRBV2; CDR3 DNA: TGTGCCAGCACAGAGGGGTACTATGGCTACACCTTC; CDR3 protein: CASTEGYYGYTF
J gene: TRBJ2-7; D gene: .; clone size: .; V gene: TRBV7-9; CDR3 DNA: TGTGCCAGCAGCCCTCACACGACCTACGAGCAGTACTTC; CDR3 protein: CASSPHTTYEQYF
J gene: TRBJ2-7; D gene: .; clone size: .; V gene: TRBV7-9; CDR3 DNA: TGTGCCAGCAGCTTCCGGGCCTCCTACGAGCAGTACTTC; CDR3 protein: CASSFRASYEQYF
J gene: TRBJ2-7; D gene: .; clone size: .; V gene: TRBV7-8; CDR3 DNA: TGTGCCAGCAGCCCGGGACCCGGCGGGGAGCAGTACTTC; CDR3 protein: CASSPGPGGEQYF
J gene: TRBJ2-1; D gene: .; clone size: .; V gene: TRBV29-1; CDR3 DNA: TGCAGCGTTGAAGGATACAGGGAGTCCTACAATGAGCAGTTCTTC; CDR3 protein: CSVEGYRESYNEQFF
J gene: TRBJ1-2; D gene: .; clone size: .; V gene: TRBV19; CDR3 DNA: TGTGCCAGTAGCGATTATGGCTACACCTTC; CDR3 protein: CASSDYGYTF
J gene: TRBJ2-1; D gene: .; clone size: .; V gene: TRBV2; CDR3 DNA: TGTGCCAGCAGTGGAGGTTTGCGGGACTCCTACAATGAGCAGTTCTTC; CDR3 protein: CASSGGLRDSYNEQFF
J gene: TRBJ1-1; D gene: TRBD1; clone size: .; V gene: TRBV6-6; CDR3 DNA: TGTGCCAGCAGGGATCCGGGACAGCCGAACACTGAAGCTTTCTTT; CDR3 protein: CASRDPGQPNTEAFF
J gene: TRBJ2-5; D gene: TRBD2; clone size: .; V gene: TRBV4-1; CDR3 DNA: TGCGCCAGCAGCCAAGATCGTCTAGCGGGAGAGGAGACCCAGTACTTC; CDR3 protein: CASSQDRLAGEETQYF
J gene: TRBJ1-5; D gene: .; clone size: .; V gene: TRBV19; CDR3 DNA: TGTGCCAGTAGTATAGCCGGGGGGGGCAATCAGCCCCAGCATTTT; CDR3 protein: CASSIAGGGNQPQHF
J gene: TRBJ2-5; D gene: .; clone size: once; V gene: TRBV11-2; CDR3 DNA: TGTGCCAGCGGGCGCCCGGCTGTCGGGGAGACCCAGTACTTC; CDR3 protein: CASGRPAVGETQYF
J gene: TRBJ2-7; D gene: TRBD2; clone size: once; V gene: TRBV7-2; CDR3 DNA: TGTGCCAGCAGCACGACTAGCAGACCCTACGAGCAGTACTTC; CDR3 protein: CASSTTSRPYEQYF
J gene: TRBJ1-1; D gene: .; clone size: once; V gene: TRBV6-6; CDR3 DNA: TGTGCCAGCACAGTTAGCAGGGAATCAACCACTGAAGCTTTCTTT; CDR3 protein: CASTVSRESTTEAFF
J gene: TRBJ2-7; D gene: .; clone size: .; V gene: TRBV30; CDR3 DNA: TGTGCCTGGAGGAGGTGGGAGGACTACGAGCAGTACTTC; CDR3 protein: CAWRRWEDYEQYF
J gene: TRBJ2-1; D gene: .; clone size: .; V gene: TRBV7-9; CDR3 DNA: TGTGCCAGCAGCTCCGTCGGGGGCGCCTCTTACAATGAGCAGTTCTTC; CDR3 protein: CASSSVGGASYNEQFF
J gene: TRBJ2-3; D gene: .; clone size: .; V gene: TRBV28; CDR3 DNA: TGTGCCAGCAGTTTCCCAGGCGGGACAGATACGCAGTATTTT; CDR3 protein: CASSFPGGTDTQYF
J gene: TRBJ2-7; D gene: TRBD2; clone size: once; V gene: TRBV7-9; CDR3 DNA: TGTGCCAGCAGCTCGGGACTAGCGGGGCCCTGGGAGCAGTACTTC; CDR3 protein: CASSSGLAGPWEQYF
J gene: TRBJ2-5; D gene: .; clone size: .; V gene: TRBV18; CDR3 DNA: TGTGCCAGCTCCTCACCCGACCCACAATACCAAGAGACCCAGTACTTC; CDR3 protein: CASSSPDPQYQETQYF
J gene: TRBJ1-3; D gene: .; clone size: .; V gene: TRBV7-9; CDR3 DNA: TGTGCCAGCAGCTTTGGACCCGTAGGCCTCTCTGGAAACACCATATATTTT; CDR3 protein: CASSFGPVGLSGNTIYF
J gene: TRBJ2-7; D gene: .; clone size: .; V gene: TRBV5-4; CDR3 DNA: TGTGCCAGCAAACCCGGAGCGGGTAACTCCTACGAGCAGTACTTC; CDR3 protein: CASKPGAGNSYEQYF
J gene: TRBJ2-7; D gene: TRBD2; clone size: .; V gene: TRBV7-9; CDR3 DNA: TGTGCCAGCAGCTCAGCAGTAGCGGGAGCAAGCTACGAGCAGTACTTC; CDR3 protein: CASSSAVAGASYEQYF
J gene: TRBJ1-2; D gene: .; clone size: .; V gene: TRBV27; CDR3 DNA: TGTGCCAGCAGTTTCGGGGGCTTAGAACTCGACTATGGCTACACCTTC; CDR3 protein: CASSFGGLELDYGYTF
J gene: TRBJ2-7; D gene: TRBD2; clone size: .; V gene: TRBV7-6; CDR3 DNA: TGTGCCAGCAGCTCCTCGGGACTAGCGGGAGGTCCCCGGGCGTACTTC; CDR3 protein: CASSSSGLAGGPRAYF
J gene: TRBJ2-7; D gene: TRBD2; clone size: few; V gene: TRBV4-1; CDR3 DNA: TGCGCCAGCACCCCGGGACTAGCGGGAGGTCCGAGCTCCTACGAGCAGTACTTC; CDR3 protein: CASTPGLAGGPSSYEQYF
J gene: TRBJ2-1; D gene: .; clone size: .; V gene: TRBV9; CDR3 DNA: TGTGCCAGCAGCGTAGGAGTTAGCGGCGCACATGAGCAGTTCTTC; CDR3 protein: CASSVGVSGAHEQFF
J gene: TRBJ2-2; D gene: .; clone size: .; V gene: TRBV7-6; CDR3 DNA: TGTGCCAGCAGCTTACCCATCACAGGAATACGTTTCACCGGGGAGCTGTTTTTT; CDR3 protein: CASSLPITGIRFTGELFF
J gene: TRBJ2-3; D gene: TRBD2; clone size: .; V gene: TRBV18; CDR3 DNA: TGTGCCAGCTCCCACCTACCGGGACTAGCGGTTGATACAAACCATACGCAGTATTTT; CDR3 protein: CASSHLPGLAVDTNHTQYF
J gene: TRBJ1-3; D gene: .; clone size: once; V gene: TRBV7-9; CDR3 DNA: TGTGCCAGCAGCCCATGGATGAATGGAAACACCATATATTTT; CDR3 protein: CASSPWMNGNTIYF
J gene: TRBJ2-5; D gene: .; clone size: .; V gene: TRBV30; CDR3 DNA: TGTGCCTGGAGTCGGGAGACCCAGTACTTC; CDR3 protein: CAWSRETQYF
J gene: TRBJ1-3; D gene: .; clone size: .; V gene: TRBV28; CDR3 DNA: TGTGCCAGCAGGGAGGGACTGATCCCTGGAAACACCATATATTTT; CDR3 protein: CASREGLIPGNTIYF
J gene: TRBJ2-1; D gene: .; clone size: .; V gene: TRBV21-1; CDR3 DNA: TGTGCCAGCAGCAAGAGGAAGACAGGGCCTTACACCCTAGCGGGGGCTCCGGATGAGCAGTTCTTC; CDR3 protein: CASSKRKTGPYTLAGAPDEQFF
J gene: TRBJ1-2; D gene: .; clone size: .; V gene: TRBV27; CDR3 DNA: TGTGCCAGCGGGCAGACTGTGCGCGGCTACACCTTC; CDR3 protein: CASGQTVRGYTF
J gene: TRBJ1-1; D gene: .; clone size: .; V gene: TRBV27; CDR3 DNA: TGTGCCAGCAGTTACGGGGTCCAACCAGCTTTCTTT; CDR3 protein: CASSYGVQPAFF
J gene: TRBJ1-2; D gene: .; clone size: .; V gene: TRBV5-1; CDR3 DNA: TGCGCCAGCAGCCCCAACAGAGGGGACGGCTACACCTTC; CDR3 protein: CASSPNRGDGYTF